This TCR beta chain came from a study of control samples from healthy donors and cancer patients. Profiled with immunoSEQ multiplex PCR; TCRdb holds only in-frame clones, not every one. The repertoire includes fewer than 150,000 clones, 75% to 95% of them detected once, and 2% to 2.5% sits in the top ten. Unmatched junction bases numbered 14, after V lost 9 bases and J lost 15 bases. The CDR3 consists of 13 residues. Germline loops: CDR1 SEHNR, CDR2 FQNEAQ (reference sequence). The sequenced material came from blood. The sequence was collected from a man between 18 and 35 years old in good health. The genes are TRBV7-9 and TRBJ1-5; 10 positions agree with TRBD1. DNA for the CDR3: TGTGCCAGTCGCGCAAGTGACAGGGGGCGACTGCATTTT. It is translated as CASRASDRGRLHF. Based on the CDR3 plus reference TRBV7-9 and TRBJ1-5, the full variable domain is DTGVSQNPRHKITKRGQNVTFRCDPISEHNRLYWYRQTLGQGPEFLTYFQNEAQLEKSRLLSDRFSAERPKGSFSTLEIQRTEQGDSAMYLCASRASDRGRLHFGDGTRLSIL.